This TCR beta chain stems from a study of T cell responses to AZD1222 COVID-19 vaccine. Worth noting for this clone: Its specificity is not known.

The ends were cut back, 6 bases at V and 6 bases at J, with 10 bases in the middle. CDR1 and CDR2 from the germline V gene are KGHDR and SFDVKD. The CDR3 sequence is 12 residues long. Profiling relied on immunoSEQ multiplex PCR, and the TCRdb table lists in-frame clones only, not all of them. The sample includes roughly 100,000 clones, 90% of them seen just once. Findings and limits, study-wide: Unmutated regions of variants are reportedly targeted by nearly half of spike-specific TCRs. When two AZD1222 doses had been given, Spike-specific TCR breadth and depth rose.

This clonotype originated in an adult in good health. Specimen: peripheral blood, collected on day 0 of AZD1222 vaccination. V and J are TRBV24-1 and TRBJ1-2; D remains unclear. CDR3 DNA sequence: TGTGCCACCAGTAAACTTTCAGATGGCTACACCTTC. Residues: CATSKLSDGYTF.